These 23 T cell receptor beta chains share one sample of origin, sequenced in a study of blood T cell repertoires in COVID-19. Sequencing used immunoSEQ multiplex PCR; TCRdb keeps in-frame clones, though not all of them. The repertoire holds 45,000 to 65,000 clones, with 90% to 95% as singletons. The sequenced sample consisted of peripheral blood. Receptor source: a woman aged 80 or over with acute or convalescent COVID-19.

The rearrangement links TRBV7-2 to TRBJ2-7, with 7 positions matching TRBD1. CDR1 SGHTA and CDR2 FQGNSA come from the germline V gene. CDR3 length: 14 amino acids. With V trimmed by 5 bases and J by 2 bases, 6 bases remained unmatched. This CDR3 is CASSLPGQTYEQYF. The CDR3 region has the DNA TGTGCCAGCAGCCTACCGGGACAGACCTACGAGCAGTACTTC.

The V call is TRBV2, the J call TRBJ2-2, with 11 bases identical to TRBD2. This CDR3 region has 17 residues. J lost 2 bases, V lost 6 bases, and 8 bases had no gene match. Germline CDR1 and CDR2: SNHLY and FYNNEI. As DNA, the CDR3 is TGTGCCAGCAGGGCCGGAGGGACTAGCGGTAACACCGGGGAGCTGTTTTTT. Encoded protein: CASRAGGTSGNTGELFF.

The V call is TRBV20-1, the J call TRBJ1-2; D uncertain. The CDR3 sequence is 11 residues long. CDR1 is DFQATT and CDR2 is SNEGSKA in the germline V gene (reference sequence). Trimming shortened V by 3 bases and J by 8 bases, and 10 bases separated the two germline ends. CDR3 sequence reads: CSARKGGGYTF. DNA of the CDR3: TGCAGTGCTAGGAAGGGAGGCGGCTACACCTTC.

The CDR3: CASSLDSAGDVFYEQYF. The CDR3 DNA is TGTGCCAGCAGCTTAGATTCAGCGGGAGACGTTTTTTACGAGCAGTACTTC. The chain employs TRBV7-6 and TRBJ2-7, with 8 positions matching TRBD2. Per the germline V gene, CDR1 is SGHVS and CDR2 is FNYEAQ. V lost 1 base to trimming and J lost 4 bases; unmatched junction nucleotides: 12. This CDR3 comprises 17 residues.

The chain has TRBV2 and TRBJ2-7, with 8 bases fitting TRBD1. CDR1 is SNHLY and CDR2 is FYNNEI in the germline V gene. The CDR3 is 14 residues long. J gave up 6 bases and V 8 bases, and 12 bases lay outside the gene matches. Here the CDR3 reads CASLIQGARSEQYF. DNA of the CDR3: TGTGCCAGCCTCATTCAGGGGGCCCGATCCGAGCAGTACTTC.

The CDR3 spells CASSLWGDNSPLHF. For the CDR3, the DNA is TGTGCCAGCAGTTTGTGGGGGGATAATTCACCCCTCCACTTT. V and J are TRBV27 and TRBJ1-6, with D perhaps matching TRBD1 (5 bases). The CDR3 is made up of 14 amino acids. The germline CDR1 and CDR2 sequences are MNHEY and SMNVEV (reference sequence). The V and J ends lost 3 bases and 5 bases respectively, with 8 bases between them.

The chain carries TRBV6-5 and TRBJ2-7; D is perhaps TRBD1 (6 bases). CDR3 length: 12 amino acids. Per the germline V gene, CDR1 is MNHEY and CDR2 is SVGAGI. The V and J ends lost 11 bases and 0 bases respectively, with 11 bases between them. CDR3 DNA: TGTGCCCTACGGGACATCTCCTACGAGCAGTACTTC. This translates into CALRDISYEQYF.

The V gene is TRBV5-1, the J gene TRBJ2-1; unclear D gene. Trimming took off 0 bases at V and 2 bases at J, with 9 bases between the two ends. This CDR3 comprises 15 residues. Germline V gives CDR1 SGHRS, CDR2 YFSETQ. The chain's CDR3 is CASSLDSLAYNEQFF. The CDR3 region has the DNA TGCGCCAGCAGCTTGGACAGCTTAGCCTACAATGAGCAGTTCTTC.

This clone occurred once. V usage is TRBV7-9 and J usage is TRBJ1-2; the D gene is possibly TRBD1 (5 bases). The germline V gene encodes CDR1 SEHNR and CDR2 FQNEAQ (reference sequence). The ends were cut back, 5 bases at V and 3 bases at J, with 7 bases in the middle. The CDR3 is 12 amino acids. In DNA form, the CDR3 reads TGTGCCAGCAGCAGGGGAGACTATGGCTACACCTTC. Protein: CASSRGDYGYTF.

The genes are TRBV7-2 and TRBJ2-5; tentative D call: TRBD2 (6 bases). Trimming removed 8 bases at V and 4 bases at J, with 20 bases between. This CDR3 spans 15 amino acids. The germline CDR1 and CDR2 sequences are SGHTA and FQGNSA. CDR3 sequence: CASSGGSGPRETQYF. DNA of the CDR3: TGTGCCAGCTCCGGGGGTAGCGGCCCCCGAGAGACCCAGTACTTC.

V usage is TRBV2 and J usage is TRBJ2-3; D uncertain. Germline CDR1 and CDR2: SNHLY and FYNNEI. The V end lost 6 bases, the J end lost 0 bases, and 10 bases lay between the germline ends. The CDR3 length is 14 residues. The DNA of the CDR3 is TGTGCCAGCAGCCGTGGCGGTAGCACAGATACGCAGTATTTT. This sequence encodes CASSRGGSTDTQYF. Drawing the rest from reference TRBV2 and TRBJ2-3, the complete variable domain is EPEVTQTPSHQVTQMGQEVILRCVPISNHLYFYWYRQILGQKVEFLVSFYNNEISEKSEIFDDQFSVERPDGSNFTLKIRSTKLEDSAMYFCASSRGGSTDTQYFGPGTRLTVL.

This chain connects TRBV24-1 to TRBJ1-2; TRBD1 is a possible D gene (6 bases). Trimming took 4 bases from V and 10 from J, leaving 24 bases between them. CDR3 length: 16 residues. Germline-derived CDR1 and CDR2 are KGHDR and SFDVKD. CDR3 loop: CATSDPVGGTSFTYTF. CDR3 sequence (DNA): TGTGCCACCAGTGACCCGGTAGGGGGAACCTCCTTCACCTACACCTTC.

J is TRBJ2-2 and V is TRBV7-3; 9 bases line up with TRBD2. V gave up 5 bases and J gave up 2 bases; unmatched junction bases: 6. The CDR3 length is 16 residues. The germline CDR1 and CDR2 sequences are SGHTA and FQGTGA. In DNA, the CDR3 is TGTGCCAGCAGCCAGACTAGCGGACAAAACACCGGGGAGCTGTTTTTT. Translating gives CASSQTSGQNTGELFF.

The rearrangement links TRBV5-6 to TRBJ2-7; D ambiguous. This CDR3 is built from 13 residues. Germline assignment: CDR1 SGHDT and CDR2 YYEEEE. Trimming removed 5 bases at V and 1 base at J, with 10 bases between. The CDR3 spells CASRKDMSYEQYF. As DNA, the CDR3 is TGTGCCAGCAGGAAAGACATGTCCTACGAGCAGTACTTC.

This clone was recorded only once. This chain connects TRBV21-1 to TRBJ2-1; the table's D call, TRBD1, has no DNA check behind it. TRBV21-1 is termed a pseudogene. The length of the CDR3 is 14 residues. The CDR3 DNA follows: TGTGCCAGCAGCAAGGCAGGGAAGGGGATGGAGCAGTTCTTC. Translating it yields CASSKAGKGMEQFF.

The chain uses TRBV5-8 and TRBJ2-5, with D tentatively TRBD1 (5 bases). The V gene's germline CDR1 is SGHTS and CDR2 YDEGEE. Trimming shortened V by 6 bases and J by 4 bases, and 10 bases separated the two germline ends. The CDR3 contains 12 residues. Written as DNA, the CDR3 is TGTGCCAGCACCAGTAGGGGAGAGACCCAGTACTTC. Translated, it gives CASTSRGETQYF.

The genes are TRBV11-2 and TRBJ2-1, with D tentatively TRBD2 (6 bases). This CDR3 is 13 amino acids long. The V end lost 5 bases, the J end lost 9 bases, and 14 bases lay between the germline ends. From germline, CDR1 is SGHAT and CDR2 FQNNGV. This CDR3 is CASSASTSFEQFF. The CDR3 DNA reads as TGTGCCAGCAGCGCCTCGACTAGTTTTGAGCAGTTCTTC.

The chain links TRBV6-5 to TRBJ1-6, with 10 bases lining up with TRBD1. Germline CDR1 MNHEY, CDR2 SVGAGI. V was clipped by 8 bases and J by 9 bases; unmatched bases: 10. The CDR3 is 15 residues long. The CDR3 loop is CASSLGGQGSSPLHF. The DNA for the CDR3 is TGTGCCAGCTCCCTCGGGGGACAGGGGAGTTCACCCCTCCACTTT.

The chain carries TRBV21-1 and TRBJ1-2; TRBD1, the D gene given by the table, was not confirmed from the DNA. TRBV21-1 is classified as a pseudogene. The CDR3 spans 17 residues. The CDR3 nucleotides are TGTGCCAGCAGCATCTGGGACAGCTATAAGAGTAACTATGGCTACACCTTC. It codes for CASSIWDSYKSNYGYTF.

CDR3 nucleotides: TGTGCTAGTGGTTTTCTAATTCCCCCTCCTAGCGGGAGGGCCGGGGAGCTGTTTTTT. It encodes CASGFLIPPPSGRAGELFF. The chain is built from TRBV12-5 and TRBJ2-2; 12 nucleotides align to TRBD2. Germline CDR1 and CDR2: LGHNT and FRNRAP. CDR3 length: 19 amino acids. The V segment lost 3 bases and the J segment 6 bases; nucleotides outside the gene matches: 14.

This rearrangement joins TRBV6-5 to TRBJ1-6; 8 bases line up with TRBD1. The CDR3 length is 15 residues. The germline CDR1 and CDR2 sequences are MNHEY and SVGAGI. The trim removed 2 bases at V and 6 bases at J, leaving 3 bases unmatched. The CDR3 DNA reads TGTGCCAGCAGTTACGGAGGACAGGGTAATTCACCCCTCCACTTT. The encoded protein is CASSYGGQGNSPLHF.

This chain joins TRBV10-3 and TRBJ1-2, with a weak D call TRBD1 (5 bases). Germline V gene lookup returns CDR1 ENHRY and CDR2 SYGVKD. CDR3 size: 12 residues. V lost 7 bases and J 2 bases, leaving 8 bases between the germline ends. The chain's CDR3 is CAIMGQNYGYTF. CDR3 coding DNA: TGTGCCATCATGGGGCAGAACTATGGCTACACCTTC.

This clone was counted once. The gene calls are TRBV12-3 or TRBV12-4 and TRBJ2-5; D is undetermined. V gave up 6 bases and J gave up 4 bases, with 12 bases separating them. The CDR3 has 13 amino acids. CDR3 DNA sequence: TGTGCCAGCAGGGTGATAAGAGGAGAGACCCAGTACTTC. It encodes CASRVIRGETQYF.